Listed here are 6 T cell receptor beta chains from one sample, sequenced in a study of T cell changes during pregnancy in multiple sclerosis. Assay: immunoSEQ multiplex PCR; the TCRdb copy retains only in-frame clones and omits some. The sample carries 25,000 to 40,000 clones, roughly 86% recorded once. Sample: CD8+ T cells from peripheral blood mononuclear cells, taken before pregnancy. These receptors all stem from a female donor with multiple sclerosis, enrolled in a pregnancy study.

J is TRBJ2-2 and V is TRBV4-2; TRBD2 agrees at 10 bases. Germline loops: CDR1 LGHNA, CDR2 YNFKEQ. This CDR3 is 15 amino acids long. Trimming removed 8 bases from V and 1 base from J; junction bases left unmatched: 4. In DNA form, the CDR3 reads TGTGCCAGCTCTCGGACTAGCGGGAACACCGGGGAGCTGTTTTTT. This gives the protein CASSRTSGNTGELFF.

This sequence joins TRBV9 and TRBJ2-2; 10 bases align to TRBD2. Germline V lookup: CDR1 SGDLS, CDR2 YYNGEE. V lost 0 bases, J lost 2 bases, and 1 base stayed unmatched. The CDR3 is 16 amino acids. The CDR3 sequence is CASSVEREGNTGELFF. In DNA form, the CDR3 reads TGTGCCAGCAGCGTAGAGCGGGAGGGAAACACCGGGGAGCTGTTTTTT.

This clone was counted a single time. The V and J genes are TRBV18 and TRBJ1-2, with 9 bases aligning to TRBD1. With 3 bases clipped from V and 7 bases from J, the junction kept 9 bases outside the gene matches. From germline, CDR1 is KGHSH and CDR2 LQKENI. The CDR3 consists of 15 residues. This CDR3 reads CASSPFGQGRAGYTF. Here the CDR3 DNA reads TGTGCCAGCTCACCGTTTGGACAGGGGCGTGCTGGCTACACCTTC.

The genes are TRBV6-5 and TRBJ1-6; the match to TRBD1 covers 7 bases. Trimming cost V 2 bases and J 10 bases; bases outside gene matches: 8. The length of the CDR3 is 15 residues. Germline loops: CDR1 MNHEY, CDR2 SVGAGI. The DNA of the CDR3 is TGTGCCAGCAGTTACATGACAGGGATGCGGTCACCCCTCCACTTT. Its translation is CASSYMTGMRSPLHF.

V usage is TRBV19 and J usage is TRBJ1-5; D call uncertain. Germline V gene lookup returns CDR1 LNHDA and CDR2 SQIVND (reference sequence). The V end lost 7 bases, the J end lost 4 bases, and 17 bases lay between the germline ends. CDR3 length: 15 amino acids. The CDR3 coding sequence is TGTGCCAGTACCGAAAGGCACGGCGGGAATCAGCCCCAGCATTTT. It specifies CASTERHGGNQPQHF. Full variable domain (rest looked up from reference TRBV19 and TRBJ1-5): DGGITQSPKYLFRKEGQNVTLSCEQNLNHDAMYWYRQDPGQGLRLIYYSQIVNDFQKGDIAEGYSVSREKKESFPLTVTSAQKNPTAFYLCASTERHGGNQPQHFGDGTRLSIL.

The chain carries TRBV30 and TRBJ2-1; TRBD2 agrees at 8 bases. Germline CDR1 GTSNPN, CDR2 SVGIG (reference sequence). Germline trimming cut 0 bases from V and 2 bases from J; bases unmatched to any gene: 6. The length of the CDR3 is 16 residues. This chain's CDR3 is CAWSVDNSGAYNEQFF. CDR3 nucleotides: TGTGCCTGGAGTGTTGATAATAGCGGGGCCTACAATGAGCAGTTCTTC.